The source of this T cell receptor (beta chain) is a study of cytomegalovirus exposure and HLA in healthy donors. Findings and caveats of the study: Some TCR beta chains (approximately 180 of them) were listed as cytomegalovirus-associated.

PCR primers comprised 60 Vbeta and 13 Jbeta primers. Sequenced by immunoSEQ multiplex PCR; TCRdb stores in-frame clones only, minus some. The sample lists over 150,000 clones, about 76% occurring once. This clone has just one count. Its antigen remains unidentified. The CDR3 consists of 14 residues. Germline CDR1 SEHNR, CDR2 FQNEAQ (reference sequence). V gave up 1 base and J gave up 6 bases, with 13 bases separating them. The sequencing sample was made of PBMCs. The chain recombines TRBV7-9 with TRBJ2-7, with D tentatively TRBD1 (6 bases). The receptor was isolated from a male donor in good health and CMV-seropositive. In DNA, the CDR3 is TGTGCCAGCAGCTTAGGGACAGCCCGGGGCGAGCAGTACTTC. Its translation: CASSLGTARGEQYF.